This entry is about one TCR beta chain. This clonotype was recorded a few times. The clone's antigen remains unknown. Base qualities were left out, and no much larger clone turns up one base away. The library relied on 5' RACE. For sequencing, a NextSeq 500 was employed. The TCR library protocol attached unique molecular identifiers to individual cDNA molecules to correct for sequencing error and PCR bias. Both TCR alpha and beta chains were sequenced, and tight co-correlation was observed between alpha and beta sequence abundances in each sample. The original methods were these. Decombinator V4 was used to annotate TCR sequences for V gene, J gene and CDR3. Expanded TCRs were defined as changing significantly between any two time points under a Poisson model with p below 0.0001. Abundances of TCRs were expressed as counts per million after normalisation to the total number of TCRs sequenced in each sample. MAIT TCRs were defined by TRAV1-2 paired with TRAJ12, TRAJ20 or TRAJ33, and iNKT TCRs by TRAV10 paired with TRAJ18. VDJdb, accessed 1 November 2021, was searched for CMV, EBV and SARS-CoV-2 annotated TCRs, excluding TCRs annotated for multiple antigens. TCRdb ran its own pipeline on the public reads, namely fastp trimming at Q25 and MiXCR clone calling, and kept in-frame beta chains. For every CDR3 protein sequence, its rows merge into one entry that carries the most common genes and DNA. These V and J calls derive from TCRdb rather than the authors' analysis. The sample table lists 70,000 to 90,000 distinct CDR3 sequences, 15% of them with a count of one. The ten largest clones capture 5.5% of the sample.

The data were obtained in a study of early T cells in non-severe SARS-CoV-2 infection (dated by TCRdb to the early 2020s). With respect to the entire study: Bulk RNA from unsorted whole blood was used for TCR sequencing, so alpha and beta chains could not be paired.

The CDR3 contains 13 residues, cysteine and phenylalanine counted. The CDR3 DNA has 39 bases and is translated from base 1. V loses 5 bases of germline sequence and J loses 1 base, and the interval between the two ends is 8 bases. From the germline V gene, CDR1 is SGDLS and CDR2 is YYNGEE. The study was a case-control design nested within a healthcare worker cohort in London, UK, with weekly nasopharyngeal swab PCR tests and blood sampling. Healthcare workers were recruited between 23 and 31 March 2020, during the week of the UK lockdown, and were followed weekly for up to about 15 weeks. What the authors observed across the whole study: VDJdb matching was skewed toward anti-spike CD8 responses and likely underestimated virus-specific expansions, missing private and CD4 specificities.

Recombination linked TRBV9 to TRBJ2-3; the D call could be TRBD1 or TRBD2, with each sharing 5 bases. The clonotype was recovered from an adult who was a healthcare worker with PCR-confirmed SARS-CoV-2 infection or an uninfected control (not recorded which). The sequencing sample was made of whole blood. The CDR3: CASRGPGTDTQYF. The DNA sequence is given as TGTGCCAGCAGGGGACCCGGCACAGATACGCAGTATTTT.